This T cell receptor (beta chain) was sequenced for a study of blood T cells in healthy people across ages. This clonotype was found a few times. Combining a sample-barcoded 5' primer with a J-beta primer mix, a second PCR ran for roughly 7 to 12 cycles. TCRdb reanalysed the 5' RACE reads using MiXCR and keeps one entry per CDR3 protein. The table has more than 1 million distinct CDR3 sequences, 35% to 55% seen once. This TCR came from a woman aged 55 to 70 in good health. The sequencing input was blood.

The CDR3 DNA reads TGCGCCAGCAGCACGGGACTAGAGATCCCCGAGCAGTTCTTC. Protein: CASSTGLEIPEQFF. The genes are TRBV5-1 and TRBJ2-1; 8 nucleotides align to TRBD2. This CDR3 comprises 14 residues. The germline V gene has CDR1 SGHRS and CDR2 YFSETQ. V was clipped by 4 bases and J by 10 bases; unmatched bases: 10.